What follows describes a single TCR beta chain. The entry originates in a study of glioma-infiltrating T cells after dendritic cell vaccination. About the research overall: Between about 2003 and 2012, patients got autologous tumor lysate-pulsed dendritic cell vaccines.

Sequenced by immunoSEQ multiplex PCR; TCRdb stores in-frame clones only, minus some. The repertoire consists of around 87,000 clones, with around four fifths occurring once and the leading ten covering about 6.8%. V lost 5 bases and J 1 base, leaving 8 bases between the germline ends. The CDR3 sequence is 14 residues long. Germline V lookup: CDR1 SGHTA, CDR2 FQGTGA. Time point described: after dendritic cell vaccination, including at tumor progression/relapse. The starting material was blood, obtained after dendritic cell vaccination. The chain has TRBV7-3 and TRBJ2-2; D is possibly TRBD2 (6 bases). This TCR was recovered from a human donor with glioblastoma. The CDR3 is CASSMGGNTGELFF. The CDR3 bases are TGTGCCAGCAGCATGGGGGGGAACACCGGGGAGCTGTTTTTT.